This record concerns one TCR beta chain sequence. Its antigen remains unidentified. This entry comes from a study of cytomegalovirus exposure and HLA in healthy donors. Study-level findings and limits: Indistinguishable V segments, including TRBV6-2 and TRBV6-3, were excluded. According to an earlier analysis, most TCR beta V segments yielded productive rearrangements about 90% or about 30% of the time. Reports credit the classifier with highly specific, highly sensitive diagnosis of cytomegalovirus status.

Vbeta (60) and Jbeta (13) primers were used in the PCR. Using immunoSEQ multiplex PCR, the repertoire was profiled, and TCRdb retains in-frame clones only, with some absent. Among approximately 150,000 clones listed, 65% to 90% were seen once. Trimming pared 4 bases from V and 2 bases from J, leaving 9 bases between. The CDR3 covers 14 residues. Germline V gives CDR1 LNHDA, CDR2 SQIVND (reference sequence). The clonotype was recovered from a male donor in good health and CMV-seronegative. The material sequenced was PBMCs. The chain couples TRBV19 to TRBJ1-5; the D gene is possibly TRBD1 (6 bases). CDR3 nucleotide sequence: TGTGCCAGTAGTACGGACAGTCGCAATCAGCCCCAGCATTTT. Residues: CASSTDSRNQPQHF. Drawing the rest from reference TRBV19 and TRBJ1-5, the complete variable domain is DGGITQSPKYLFRKEGQNVTLSCEQNLNHDAMYWYRQDPGQGLRLIYYSQIVNDFQKGDIAEGYSVSREKKESFPLTVTSAQKNPTAFYLCASSTDSRNQPQHFGDGTRLSIL.